The TCR beta chain under discussion was sequenced for a study of blood T cell repertoires in COVID-19. Authors' analysis steps: Amplified reference gene primers provided the basis for estimating nucleated cell counts. The table came from immunoSEQ multiplex PCR; TCRdb's copy has only in-frame clones and leaves some out. Clonal size and the V and J genes are those of that table, whereas D and trimming came from the DNA. The profile shows over 150,000 clones, 80% to 85% of them singletons. CDR3 length: 16 residues. Germline V gene data show CDR1 as SEHNR and CDR2 as FQNEAQ (reference sequence). V lost 5 bases and J 0 bases, leaving 16 bases between the germline ends.

The sample was peripheral blood. This TCR was recovered from a woman in her 70s with COVID-19, enrolled during active disease. The gene calls are TRBV7-9 and TRBJ1-2, with D unresolved. As DNA, the CDR3 is TGTGCCAGCAGCCTCGTTGTAGTAACCTCTAACTATGGCTACACCTTC. Translated, it gives CASSLVVVTSNYGYTF.